This TCR beta chain was profiled in a study of cytomegalovirus exposure and HLA in healthy donors. Study findings and constraints: The authors later found most CMV-associated TCR beta chains appeared HLA-restricted. Productive rates of about 87% or about 30% were seen for most TCR beta V segments in an earlier analysis.

CDR1 is SNHLY, CDR2 FYNNEI, per germline. Trimming removed 5 bases from V and 6 bases from J, with 14 bases in between. This CDR3 comprises 15 residues. PCR involved 60 Vbeta and 13 Jbeta primers. Per the original data handling: The authors later counted about 80 million unique TCR beta chains, roughly 10 million of them shared. The assay was immunoSEQ multiplex PCR, and TCRdb's table has in-frame clones only and misses some. V, J and clone size derive from that table, while D and trimming were established from the DNA sequence. The sample records 100,000 to 150,000 clones, about 80% being singletons. About this clone itself: The antigen remains undetermined.

Those who donated were healthy bone marrow donors. The genes are TRBV2 and TRBJ1-6; D might be TRBD1 (6 bases). The sequenced material came from PBMCs. The receptor was isolated from a girl aged 2 to 9 in good health and CMV-seronegative. In nucleotides, the CDR3 is TGTGCCAGCAGTCCAAGGGGGGGGAGTAATTCACCCCTCCACTTT. This translates into CASSPRGGSNSPLHF.